The present T cell receptor beta chain was sequenced within a study of blood T cell repertoires in COVID-19. V was pared by 3 bases and J by 3 bases, with 15 bases between. CDR3 length: 14 amino acids. Germline-derived CDR1 and CDR2 are DFQATT and SNEGSKA (reference sequence). Sequencing used immunoSEQ multiplex PCR; TCRdb keeps in-frame clones, though not all of them. The data show about 380,000 clones, around 89% seen once. The chain has TRBV20-1 and TRBJ2-7; D is uncertain. The clonotype originates from a man in his forties with acute or convalescent COVID-19. Material: peripheral blood. The CDR3 sequence: CSASVPKIDYEQYF. The DNA for the CDR3 is TGCAGTGCTAGTGTGCCAAAGATAGACTACGAGCAGTACTTC.